This T cell receptor (beta chain) derives from a study of blood T cell repertoires in COVID-19 (dated by TCRdb to 2018 to 2020). For the wider study: The collaborator samples originated in the United States, Italy and Spain and spanned the acute and convalescent phases of COVID-19. The material from the prospective study consisted of cDNA or gDNA derived from T cells, B-cell-depleted T cells, or PBMCs. Subjects who had been exposed to COVID-19, were actively infected with it, or had recovered from it provided the deeply sampled blood TCRbeta repertoires that made up the dataset. The repertoires were made available in a free public database intended to serve as a resource for research on the immune response to SARS-CoV-2. Samples were obtained from the ongoing ImmuneRACE study (first 160 participants) and from over 1,000 subjects provided by 6 global collaborators. Nearly every sample came with metadata listing a de-identified subject ID, COVID-19 status, age in years and sex. Where available, HLA class I and class II types were obtained from metadata supplied by the sample provider rather than from assay-based typing.

With regard to this clone: What antigen it recognizes has not been identified. No quality values exist for individual bases; no much larger clone is one base distant.

The immunoSEQ Assay, a bias-controlled multiplex PCR, was used to amplify TCRbeta CDR3 regions from genomic DNA. Per the original workflow: The number of nucleated cells in each sample was estimated from the amplification of reference gene primers within the assay. To quantify the absolute abundance of each unique TCRbeta CDR3 rearrangement, sequence reads were collapsed and filtered. For each sample, productive Simpson clonality was calculated as the square root of Simpson's diversity index over productive rearrangements. TCRdb carries this immuneACCESS record with in-frame sequences only. Its versions omit some clonotypes, under half of them owing to an unresolved V gene in the studies checked, with the rest unexplained. V and J calls and clone size follow that table, whereas D and trimming were derived from the DNA. The sample yields approximately 280,000 clones; 85% were counted once. The ten biggest clones cover roughly 5.3% of the sample.

What the research found in general, with its limitations: How much clinical and demographic metadata was included differed by source and by participant, and the metadata was provided uncurated.

Whole blood was collected in K2EDTA tubes by collaborating institutions according to the institutions' own protocols. For TCRbeta analysis, collaborators shipped samples in one of three forms: frozen whole blood, isolated PBMCs, or DNA extracted from either of those sample types. The TCR was taken from a man aged 50 to 60 with active or convalescent COVID-19. Sequenced input: peripheral blood.

The DNA sequence follows: TGTGCCAGCAGCTTATACCCCGGGTCCGTCAACACTGAAGCTTTCTTT. Its protein reads: CASSLYPGSVNTEAFF. Rearrangement joined TRBV7-3 to TRBJ1-1, with an unclear D gene assignment. A distance of 15 bases separates the germline ends of V and J, which lose 2 bases and 2 bases respectively. From the germline V gene, CDR1 is SGHTA and CDR2 is FQGTGA. The CDR3 contains 16 residues, cysteine and phenylalanine counted. Just the 48-base CDR3 DNA is kept, in frame starting at base 1.